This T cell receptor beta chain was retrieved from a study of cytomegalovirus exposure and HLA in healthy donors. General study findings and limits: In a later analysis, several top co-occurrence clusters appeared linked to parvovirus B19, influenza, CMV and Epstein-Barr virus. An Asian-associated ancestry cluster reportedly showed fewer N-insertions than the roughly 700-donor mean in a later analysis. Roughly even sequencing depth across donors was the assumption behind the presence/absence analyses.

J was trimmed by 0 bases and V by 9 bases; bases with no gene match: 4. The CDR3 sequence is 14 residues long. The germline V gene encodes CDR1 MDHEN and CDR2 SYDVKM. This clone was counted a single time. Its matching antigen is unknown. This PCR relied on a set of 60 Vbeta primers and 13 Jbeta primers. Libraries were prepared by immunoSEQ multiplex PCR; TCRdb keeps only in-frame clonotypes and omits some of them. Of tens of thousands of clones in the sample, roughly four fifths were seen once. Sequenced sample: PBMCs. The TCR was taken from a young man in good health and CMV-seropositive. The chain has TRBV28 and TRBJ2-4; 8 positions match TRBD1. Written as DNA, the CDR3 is TGTGCCAGAGGACAGGGAAAAGCCAAAAACATTCAGTACTTC. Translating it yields CARGQGKAKNIQYF.